Listed here are 10 T cell receptor beta chains from one sample, sequenced in a study of blood T cell repertoires in COVID-19. The assay was immunoSEQ multiplex PCR, and TCRdb's table has in-frame clones only and misses some. The data contain about 250,000 clones, roughly four fifths of them singletons. The sample comprised peripheral blood. Receptors originate from a woman in her seventies with acute or convalescent COVID-19.

The chain carries TRBV29-1 and TRBJ1-1; TRBD1 agrees at 9 bases. The junction had 10 bases not matched to a gene; V was cut back by 0 bases and J by 2 bases. Germline V gene lookup returns CDR1 SQVTM and CDR2 ANQGSEA. The CDR3 extends over 17 amino acids. In nucleotides, the CDR3 is TGCAGCGTTGAAGATTTACTCCGGGACAGGGCAAACACTGAAGCTTTCTTT. Translated, it gives CSVEDLLRDRANTEAFF.

This rearrangement joins TRBV2 to TRBJ2-1, with D possibly TRBD1 on 6 matching bases. Trimming took off 6 bases at V and 0 bases at J, with 12 bases between the two ends. The CDR3 contains 15 residues. The germline gives CDR1 SNHLY, CDR2 FYNNEI. CDR3 region: CASRKDRSSYNEQFF. The CDR3 region has the DNA TGTGCCAGCAGAAAAGACAGGAGCTCCTACAATGAGCAGTTCTTC.

This chain uses TRBV12-3 or TRBV12-4 with TRBJ1-2; 7 bases are shared with TRBD1. Trimming cost V 5 bases and J 8 bases; bases outside gene matches: 2. The CDR3 is made up of 11 amino acids. This CDR3 is CASSEGAGYTF. The CDR3 DNA reads as TGTGCCAGCAGTGAGGGGGCCGGCTACACCTTC.

This chain uses TRBV28 with TRBJ1-2; the match to TRBD1 covers 10 bases. Germline CDR1 is MDHEN and CDR2 is SYDVKM. J gave up 7 bases and V 6 bases, and 5 bases lay outside the gene matches. The CDR3 runs to 13 residues. This chain's CDR3 is CASSRQGAFGYTF. Here the CDR3 DNA reads TGTGCCAGCAGCCGACAGGGGGCGTTTGGCTACACCTTC.

The chain combines TRBV28 with TRBJ1-1; 10 bases line up with TRBD1. The J segment lost 5 bases and the V segment lost 4 bases, leaving 10 bases of the junction unmatched. The CDR3 covers 16 residues. Germline lookup yields CDR1 MDHEN and CDR2 SYDVKM. The CDR3 loop reads CASSSGQGGIGTEAFF. The CDR3 nucleotides are TGTGCCAGCAGTTCCGGACAGGGGGGAATTGGAACTGAAGCTTTCTTT.

The rearrangement uses TRBV6-5 and TRBJ1-2; D is perhaps TRBD1 (6 bases). V was pared by 5 bases and J by 3 bases, with 10 bases between. The CDR3 has 13 amino acids. Looked up from germline, CDR1 is MNHEY and CDR2 is SVGAGI. This CDR3 is CASSHRQDYGYTF. The CDR3 DNA follows: TGTGCCAGCAGTCATCGACAGGACTATGGCTACACCTTC.

This clone was observed once. J is TRBJ1-2 and V is TRBV3-1 (or the pseudogene TRBV3-2); D ambiguous. Trimming cost V 0 bases and J 4 bases, with 9 bases left between them. Per germline, CDR1 LGHDT and CDR2 YNNKEL (reference sequence). The CDR3 contains 14 residues. CDR3 sequence: CASSQDDKSYGYTF. The CDR3 nucleotides are TGTGCCAGCAGCCAAGACGACAAGAGCTATGGCTACACCTTC.

The V gene is TRBV7-9, the J gene TRBJ1-2; 9 positions agree with TRBD1. Germline V CDR1 and CDR2: SEHNR, FQNEAQ (reference sequence). V trimming: 2 bases; J trimming: 3 bases; junction bases outside the gene matches: 10. This CDR3 is 17 amino acids long. The CDR3 protein is CASSLTTQGARDYGYTF. The CDR3 DNA is TGTGCCAGCAGCTTAACCACACAGGGGGCGCGGGACTATGGCTACACCTTC.

The V gene is TRBV3-1 (or the pseudogene TRBV3-2), the J gene TRBJ2-3; perhaps TRBD2 as D (5 bases). The V and J ends lost 2 bases and 4 bases respectively, with 7 bases between them. This CDR3 spans 13 amino acids. Germline values: CDR1 LGHDT, CDR2 YNNKEL (reference sequence). As DNA, the CDR3 is TGTGCCAGCAGCCAAATCGGGGCAGATACGCAGTATTTT. Residues: CASSQIGADTQYF.

The chain links TRBV28 to TRBJ2-2; no clear D. Germline-derived CDR1 and CDR2 are MDHEN and SYDVKM. V was trimmed by 6 bases and J by 4 bases, leaving 12 bases between them. The CDR3 consists of 14 residues. The CDR3 coding sequence is TGTGCCAGCAGCTTTAGTCCCACCACCGGGGAGCTGTTTTTT. Translating gives CASSFSPTTGELFF.